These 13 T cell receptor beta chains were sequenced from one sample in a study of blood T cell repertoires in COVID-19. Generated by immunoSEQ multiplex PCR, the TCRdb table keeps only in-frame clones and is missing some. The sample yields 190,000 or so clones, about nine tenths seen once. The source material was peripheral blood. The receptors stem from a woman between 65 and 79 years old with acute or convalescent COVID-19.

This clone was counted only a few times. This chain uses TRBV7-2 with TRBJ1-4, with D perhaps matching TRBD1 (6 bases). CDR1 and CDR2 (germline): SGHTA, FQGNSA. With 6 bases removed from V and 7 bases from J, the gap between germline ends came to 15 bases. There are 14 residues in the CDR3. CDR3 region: CASRPQGAGEKLFF. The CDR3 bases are TGTGCCAGCAGGCCACAGGGTGCTGGTGAAAAACTGTTTTTT.

DNA for the CDR3: TGTGCCAGCAGGGGACAGGGGATCTATGGCTACACCTTC. This codes for CASRGQGIYGYTF. V usage is TRBV11-2 and J usage is TRBJ1-2; 10 bases align to TRBD1. The CDR3 consists of 13 residues. The V and J ends lost 6 bases and 4 bases, in that order; junction bases with no gene match: 2. Germline CDR1 reads SGHAT; CDR2 reads FQNNGV. Filled out from reference TRBV11-2 and TRBJ1-2, the complete variable domain reads EAGVAQSPRYKIIEKRQSVAFWCNPISGHATLYWYQQILGQGPKLLIQFQNNGVVDDSQLPKDRFSAERLKGVDSTLKIQPAKLEDSAVYLCASRGQGIYGYTFGSGTRLTVV.

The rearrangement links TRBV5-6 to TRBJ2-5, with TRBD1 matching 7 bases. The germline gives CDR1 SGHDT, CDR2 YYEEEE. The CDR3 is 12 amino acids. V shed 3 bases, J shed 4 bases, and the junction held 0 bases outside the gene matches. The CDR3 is CASSSGGETQYF. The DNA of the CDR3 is TGTGCCAGCAGCTCAGGGGGAGAGACCCAGTACTTC.

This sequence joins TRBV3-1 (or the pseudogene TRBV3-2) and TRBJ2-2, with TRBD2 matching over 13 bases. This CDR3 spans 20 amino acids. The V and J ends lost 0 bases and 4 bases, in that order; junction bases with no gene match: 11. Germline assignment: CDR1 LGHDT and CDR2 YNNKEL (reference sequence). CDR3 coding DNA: TGTGCCAGCAGCCAAGATCAACCGGGACTAGCGGGGTCGGGCACCGGGGAGCTGTTTTTT. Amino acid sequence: CASSQDQPGLAGSGTGELFF.

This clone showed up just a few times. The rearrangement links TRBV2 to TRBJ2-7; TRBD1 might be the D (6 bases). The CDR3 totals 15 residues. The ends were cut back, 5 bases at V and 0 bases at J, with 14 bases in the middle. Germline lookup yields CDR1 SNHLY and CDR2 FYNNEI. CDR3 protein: CASSIQGYDSYEQYF. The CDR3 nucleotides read TGTGCCAGCAGTATACAGGGCTACGACTCCTACGAGCAGTACTTC.

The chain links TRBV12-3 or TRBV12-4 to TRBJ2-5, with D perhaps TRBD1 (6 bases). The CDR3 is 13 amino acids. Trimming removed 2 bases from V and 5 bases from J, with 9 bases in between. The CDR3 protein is CASSLRGYETQYF. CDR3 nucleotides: TGTGCCAGCAGTTTAAGGGGGTATGAGACCCAGTACTTC.

CDR3 loop: CASSERRPEAYNSPLHF. The CDR3 nucleotides read TGTGCCAGCAGTGAAAGACGCCCCGAGGCCTATAATTCACCCCTCCACTTT. This chain uses TRBV6-1 with TRBJ1-6; no firm D call. Trimming stripped 2 bases from V and 2 bases from J, with 13 bases between. Germline V gene lookup returns CDR1 MNHNS and CDR2 SASEGT. The CDR3 runs 17 residues.

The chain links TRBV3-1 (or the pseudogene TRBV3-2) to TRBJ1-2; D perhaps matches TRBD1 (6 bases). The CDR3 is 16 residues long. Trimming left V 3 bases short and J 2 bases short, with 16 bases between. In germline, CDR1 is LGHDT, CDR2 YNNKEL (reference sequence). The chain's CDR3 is CASSQRGRGGNYGYTF. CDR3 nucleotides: TGTGCCAGCAGCCAGCGGGGGAGAGGGGGAAACTATGGCTACACCTTC.

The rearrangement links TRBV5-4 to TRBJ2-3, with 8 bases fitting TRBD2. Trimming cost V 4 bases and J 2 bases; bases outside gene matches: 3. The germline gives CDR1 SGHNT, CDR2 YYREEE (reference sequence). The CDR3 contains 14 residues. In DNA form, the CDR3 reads TGTGCCAGCAGCCCGGGGGGGCCCACAGATACGCAGTATTTT. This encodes CASSPGGPTDTQYF.

The CDR3 DNA reads TGTGCCAGCAGCCAGTATGCGAACACCGGGGAGCTGTTTTTT. This codes for CASSQYANTGELFF. This chain links TRBV3-1 (or the pseudogene TRBV3-2) with TRBJ2-2; D is ambiguous. This CDR3 is 14 amino acids long. The germline V gene encodes CDR1 LGHDT and CDR2 YNNKEL (reference sequence). The germline V and J ends were trimmed by 3 bases and 0 bases, with 5 bases remaining between them.

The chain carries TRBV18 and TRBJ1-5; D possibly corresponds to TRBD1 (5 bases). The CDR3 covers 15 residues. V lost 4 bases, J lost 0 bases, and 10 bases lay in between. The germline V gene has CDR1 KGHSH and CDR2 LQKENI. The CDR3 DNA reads TGTGCCAGCTCACGAGACAGAAATAGCAATCAGCCCCAGCATTTT. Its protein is CASSRDRNSNQPQHF. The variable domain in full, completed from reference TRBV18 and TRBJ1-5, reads NAGVMQNPRHLVRRRGQEARLRCSPMKGHSHVYWYRQLPEEGLKFMVYLQKENIIDESGMPKERFSAEFPKEGPSILRIQQVVRGDSAAYFCASSRDRNSNQPQHFGDGTRLSIL.

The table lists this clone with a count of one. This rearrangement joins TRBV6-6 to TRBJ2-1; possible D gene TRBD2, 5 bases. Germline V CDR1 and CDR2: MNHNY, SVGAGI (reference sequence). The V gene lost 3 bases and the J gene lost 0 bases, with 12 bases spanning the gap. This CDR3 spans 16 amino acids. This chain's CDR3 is CASSYGGGSSYNEQFF. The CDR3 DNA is TGTGCCAGCAGTTATGGAGGAGGATCCTCCTACAATGAGCAGTTCTTC.

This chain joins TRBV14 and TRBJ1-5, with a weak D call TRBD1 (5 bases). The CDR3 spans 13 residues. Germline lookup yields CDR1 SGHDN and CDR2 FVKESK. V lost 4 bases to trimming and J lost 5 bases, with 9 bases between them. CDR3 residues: CASSRRGDQPQHF. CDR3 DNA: TGTGCCAGCAGCCGGAGGGGTGATCAGCCCCAGCATTTT.